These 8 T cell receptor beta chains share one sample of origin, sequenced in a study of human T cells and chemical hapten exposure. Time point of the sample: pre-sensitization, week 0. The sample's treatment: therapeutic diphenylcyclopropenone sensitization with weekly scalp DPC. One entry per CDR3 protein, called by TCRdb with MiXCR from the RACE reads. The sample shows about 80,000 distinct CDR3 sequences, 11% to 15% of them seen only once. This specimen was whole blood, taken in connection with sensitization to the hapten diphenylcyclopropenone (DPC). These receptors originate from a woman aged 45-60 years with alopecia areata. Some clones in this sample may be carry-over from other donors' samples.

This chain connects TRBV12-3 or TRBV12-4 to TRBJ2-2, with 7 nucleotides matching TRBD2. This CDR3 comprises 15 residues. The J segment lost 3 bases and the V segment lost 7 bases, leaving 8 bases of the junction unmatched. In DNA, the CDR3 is TGTGCCAGCAATCGGCGGGAGTTTGACACCGGGGAGCTGTTTTTT. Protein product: CASNRREFDTGELFF.

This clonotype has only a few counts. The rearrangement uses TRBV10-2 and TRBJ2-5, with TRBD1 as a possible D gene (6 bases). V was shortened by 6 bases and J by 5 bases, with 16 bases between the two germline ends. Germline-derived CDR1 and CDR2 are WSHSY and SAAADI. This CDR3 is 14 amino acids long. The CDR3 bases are TGCGCCAGCAGAGTATACCGGGACACGGAGACCCAGTACTTC. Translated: CASRVYRDTETQYF.

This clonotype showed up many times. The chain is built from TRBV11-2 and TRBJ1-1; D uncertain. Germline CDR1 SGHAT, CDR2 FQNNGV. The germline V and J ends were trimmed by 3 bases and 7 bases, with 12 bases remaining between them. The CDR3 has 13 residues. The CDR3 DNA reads TGTGCCAGCAGCTTTTCGGAGACTGGTGAAGCTTTCTTT. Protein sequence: CASSFSETGEAFF.

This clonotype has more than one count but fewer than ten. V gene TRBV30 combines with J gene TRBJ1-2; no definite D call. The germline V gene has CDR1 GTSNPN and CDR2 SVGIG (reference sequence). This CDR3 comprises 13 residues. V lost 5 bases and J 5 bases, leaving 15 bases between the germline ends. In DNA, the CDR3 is TGTGCCTGGCGTCGCCCTGTCGGGTATGGCTACACCTTC. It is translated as CAWRRPVGYGYTF.

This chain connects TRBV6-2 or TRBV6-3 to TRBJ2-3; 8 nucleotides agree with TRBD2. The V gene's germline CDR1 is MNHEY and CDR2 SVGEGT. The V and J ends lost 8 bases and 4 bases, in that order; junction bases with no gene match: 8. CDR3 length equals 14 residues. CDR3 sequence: CASVQREFSDTQYF. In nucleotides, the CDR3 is TGTGCCAGCGTTCAGCGGGAGTTTTCAGATACGCAGTATTTT.

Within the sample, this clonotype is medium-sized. CDR3 loop: CASSLLYNSYNEQFF. The DNA for the CDR3 is TGTGCCAGCAGTTTACTTTACAACTCCTACAATGAGCAGTTCTTC. The chain recombines TRBV28 with TRBJ2-1; D not certain. The V gene lost 2 bases and the J gene lost 0 bases, with 8 bases spanning the gap. In germline, CDR1 is MDHEN, CDR2 SYDVKM. This CDR3 has 15 residues.

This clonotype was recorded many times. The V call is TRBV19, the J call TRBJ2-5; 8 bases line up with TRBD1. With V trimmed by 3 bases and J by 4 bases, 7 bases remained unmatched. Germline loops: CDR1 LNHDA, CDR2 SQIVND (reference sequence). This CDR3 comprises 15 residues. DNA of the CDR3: TGTGCCAGTAGTATCGTCCAGGGGGCACGAGAGACCCAGTACTTC. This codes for CASSIVQGARETQYF.

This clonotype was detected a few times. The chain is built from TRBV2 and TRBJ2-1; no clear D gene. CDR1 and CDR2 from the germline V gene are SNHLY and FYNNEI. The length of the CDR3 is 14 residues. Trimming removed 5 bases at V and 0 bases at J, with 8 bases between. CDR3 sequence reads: CASSYSRSYNEQFF. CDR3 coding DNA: TGTGCCAGCAGTTACAGTCGCTCCTACAATGAGCAGTTCTTC.